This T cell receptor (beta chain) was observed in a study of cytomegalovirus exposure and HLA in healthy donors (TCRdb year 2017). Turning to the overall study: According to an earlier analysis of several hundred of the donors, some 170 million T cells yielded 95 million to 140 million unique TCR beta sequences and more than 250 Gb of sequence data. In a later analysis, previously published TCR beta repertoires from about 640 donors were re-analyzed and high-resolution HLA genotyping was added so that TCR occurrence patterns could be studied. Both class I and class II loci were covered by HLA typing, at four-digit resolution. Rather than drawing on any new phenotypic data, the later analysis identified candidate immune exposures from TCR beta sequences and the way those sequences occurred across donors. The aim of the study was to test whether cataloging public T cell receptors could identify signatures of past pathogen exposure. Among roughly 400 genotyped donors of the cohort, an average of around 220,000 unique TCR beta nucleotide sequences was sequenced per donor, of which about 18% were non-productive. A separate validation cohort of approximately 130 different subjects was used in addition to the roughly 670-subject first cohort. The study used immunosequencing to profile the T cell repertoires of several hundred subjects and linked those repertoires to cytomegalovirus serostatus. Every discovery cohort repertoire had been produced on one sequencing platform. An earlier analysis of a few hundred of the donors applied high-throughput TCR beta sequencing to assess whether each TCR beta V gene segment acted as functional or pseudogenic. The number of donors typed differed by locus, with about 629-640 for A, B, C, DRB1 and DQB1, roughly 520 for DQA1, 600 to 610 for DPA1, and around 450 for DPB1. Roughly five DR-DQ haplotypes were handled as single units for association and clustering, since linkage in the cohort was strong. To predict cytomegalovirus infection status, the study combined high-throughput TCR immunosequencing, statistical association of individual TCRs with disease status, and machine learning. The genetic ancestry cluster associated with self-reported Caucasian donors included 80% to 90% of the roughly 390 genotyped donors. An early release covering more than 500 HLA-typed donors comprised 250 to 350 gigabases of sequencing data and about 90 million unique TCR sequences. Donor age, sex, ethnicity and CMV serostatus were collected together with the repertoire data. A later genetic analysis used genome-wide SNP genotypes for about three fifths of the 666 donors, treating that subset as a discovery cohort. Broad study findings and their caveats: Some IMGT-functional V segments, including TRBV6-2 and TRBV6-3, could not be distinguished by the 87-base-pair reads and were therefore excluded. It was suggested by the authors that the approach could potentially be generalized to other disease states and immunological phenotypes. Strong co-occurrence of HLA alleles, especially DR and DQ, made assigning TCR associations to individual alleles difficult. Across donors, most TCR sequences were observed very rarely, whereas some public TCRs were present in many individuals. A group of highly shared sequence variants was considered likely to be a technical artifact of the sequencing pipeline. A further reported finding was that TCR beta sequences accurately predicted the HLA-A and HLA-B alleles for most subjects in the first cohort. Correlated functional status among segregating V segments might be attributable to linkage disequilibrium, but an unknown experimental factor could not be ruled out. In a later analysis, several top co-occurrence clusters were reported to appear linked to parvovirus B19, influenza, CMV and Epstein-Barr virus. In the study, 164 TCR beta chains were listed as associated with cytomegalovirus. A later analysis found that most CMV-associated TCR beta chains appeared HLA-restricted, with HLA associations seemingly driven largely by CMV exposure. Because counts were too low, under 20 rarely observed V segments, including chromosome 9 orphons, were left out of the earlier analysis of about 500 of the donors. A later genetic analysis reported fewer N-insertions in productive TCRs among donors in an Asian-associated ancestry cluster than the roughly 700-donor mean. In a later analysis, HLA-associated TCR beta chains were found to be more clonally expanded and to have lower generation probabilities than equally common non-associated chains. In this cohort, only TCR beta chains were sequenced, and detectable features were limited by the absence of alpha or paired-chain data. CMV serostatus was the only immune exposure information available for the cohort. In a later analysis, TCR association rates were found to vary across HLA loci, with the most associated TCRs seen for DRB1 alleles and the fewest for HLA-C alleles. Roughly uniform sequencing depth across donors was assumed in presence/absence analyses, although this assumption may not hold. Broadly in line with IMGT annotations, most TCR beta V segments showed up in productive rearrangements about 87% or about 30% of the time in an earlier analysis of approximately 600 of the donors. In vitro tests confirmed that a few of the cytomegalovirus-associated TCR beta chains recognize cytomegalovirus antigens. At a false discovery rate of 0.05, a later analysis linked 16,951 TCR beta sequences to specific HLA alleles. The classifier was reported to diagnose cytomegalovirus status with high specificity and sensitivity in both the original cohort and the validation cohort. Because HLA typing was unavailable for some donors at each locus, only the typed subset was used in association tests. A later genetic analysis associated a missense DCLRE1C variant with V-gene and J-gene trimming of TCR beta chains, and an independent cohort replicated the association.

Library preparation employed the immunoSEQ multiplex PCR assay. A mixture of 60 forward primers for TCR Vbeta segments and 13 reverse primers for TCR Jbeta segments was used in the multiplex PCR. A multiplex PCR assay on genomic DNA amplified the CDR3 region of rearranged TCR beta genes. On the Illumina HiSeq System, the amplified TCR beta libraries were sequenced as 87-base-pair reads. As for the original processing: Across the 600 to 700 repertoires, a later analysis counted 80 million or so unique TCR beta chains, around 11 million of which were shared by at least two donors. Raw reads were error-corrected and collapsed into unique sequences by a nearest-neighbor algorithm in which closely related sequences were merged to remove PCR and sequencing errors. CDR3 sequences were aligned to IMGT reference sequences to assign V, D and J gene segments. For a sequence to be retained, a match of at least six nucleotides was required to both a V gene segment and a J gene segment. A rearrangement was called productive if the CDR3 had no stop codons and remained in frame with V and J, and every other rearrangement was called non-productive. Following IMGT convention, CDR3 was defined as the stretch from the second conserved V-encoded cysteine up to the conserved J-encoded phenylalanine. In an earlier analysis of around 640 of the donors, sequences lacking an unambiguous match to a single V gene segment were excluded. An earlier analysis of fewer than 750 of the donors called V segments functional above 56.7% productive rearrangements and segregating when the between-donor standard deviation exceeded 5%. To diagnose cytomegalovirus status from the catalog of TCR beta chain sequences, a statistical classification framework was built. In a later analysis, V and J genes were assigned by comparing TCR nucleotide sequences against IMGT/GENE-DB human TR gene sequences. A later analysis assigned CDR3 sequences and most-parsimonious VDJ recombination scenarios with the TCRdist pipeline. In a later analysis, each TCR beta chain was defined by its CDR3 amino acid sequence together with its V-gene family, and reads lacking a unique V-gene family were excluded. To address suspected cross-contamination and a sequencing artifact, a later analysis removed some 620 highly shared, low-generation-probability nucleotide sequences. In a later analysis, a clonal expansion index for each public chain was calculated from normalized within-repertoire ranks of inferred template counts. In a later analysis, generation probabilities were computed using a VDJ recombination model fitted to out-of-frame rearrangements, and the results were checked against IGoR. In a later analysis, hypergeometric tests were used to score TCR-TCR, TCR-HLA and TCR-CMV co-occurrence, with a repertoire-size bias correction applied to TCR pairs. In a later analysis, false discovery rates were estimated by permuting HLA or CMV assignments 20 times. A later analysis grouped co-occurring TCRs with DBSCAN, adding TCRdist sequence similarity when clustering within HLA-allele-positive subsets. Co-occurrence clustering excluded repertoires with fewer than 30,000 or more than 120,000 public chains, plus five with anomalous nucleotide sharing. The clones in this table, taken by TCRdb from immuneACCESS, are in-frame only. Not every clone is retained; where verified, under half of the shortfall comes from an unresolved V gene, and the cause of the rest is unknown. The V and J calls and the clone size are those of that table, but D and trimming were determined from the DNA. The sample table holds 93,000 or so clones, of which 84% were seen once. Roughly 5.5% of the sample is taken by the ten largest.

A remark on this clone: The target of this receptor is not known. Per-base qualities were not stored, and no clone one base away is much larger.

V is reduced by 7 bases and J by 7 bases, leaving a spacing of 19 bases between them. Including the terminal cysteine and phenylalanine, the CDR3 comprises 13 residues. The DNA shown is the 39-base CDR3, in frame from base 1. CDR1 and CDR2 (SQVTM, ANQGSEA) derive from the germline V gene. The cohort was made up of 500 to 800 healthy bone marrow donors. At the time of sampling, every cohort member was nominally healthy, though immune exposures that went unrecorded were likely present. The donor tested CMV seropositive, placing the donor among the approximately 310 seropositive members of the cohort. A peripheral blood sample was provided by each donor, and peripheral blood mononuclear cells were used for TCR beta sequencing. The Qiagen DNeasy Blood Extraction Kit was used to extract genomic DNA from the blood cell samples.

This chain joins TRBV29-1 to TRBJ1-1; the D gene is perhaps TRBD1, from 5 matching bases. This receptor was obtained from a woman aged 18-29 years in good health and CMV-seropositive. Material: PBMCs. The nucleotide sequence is TGCAGCGAAAGGAGGGACCCCGGGGTTGAAGCTTTCTTT. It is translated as CSERRDPGVEAFF.